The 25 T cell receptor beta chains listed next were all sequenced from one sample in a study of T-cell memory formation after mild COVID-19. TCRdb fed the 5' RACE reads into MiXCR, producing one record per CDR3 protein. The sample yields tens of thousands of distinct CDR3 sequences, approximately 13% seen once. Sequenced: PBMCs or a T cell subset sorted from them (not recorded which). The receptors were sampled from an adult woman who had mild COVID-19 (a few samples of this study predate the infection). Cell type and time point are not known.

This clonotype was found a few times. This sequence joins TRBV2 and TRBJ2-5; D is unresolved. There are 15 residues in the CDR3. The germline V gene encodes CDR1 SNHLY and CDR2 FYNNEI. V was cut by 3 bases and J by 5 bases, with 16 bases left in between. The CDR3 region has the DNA TGTGCCAGCAGTGAGGTTAGCTCGGGTCAGGAGACCCAGTACTTC. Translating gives CASSEVSSGQETQYF.

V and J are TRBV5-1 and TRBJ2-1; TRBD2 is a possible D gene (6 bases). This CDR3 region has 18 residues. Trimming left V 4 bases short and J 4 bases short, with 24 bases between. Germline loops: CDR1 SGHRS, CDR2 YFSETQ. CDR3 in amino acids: CASSPLTSGSGLYNEQFF. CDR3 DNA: TGCGCCAGCAGCCCCCTAACCTCGGGTAGCGGCTTATACAATGAGCAGTTCTTC.

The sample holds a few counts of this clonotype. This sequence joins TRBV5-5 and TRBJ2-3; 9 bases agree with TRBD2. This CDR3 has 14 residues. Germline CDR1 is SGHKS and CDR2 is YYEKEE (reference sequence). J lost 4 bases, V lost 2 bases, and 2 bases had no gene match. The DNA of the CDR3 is TGTGCCAGCAGCTTAGCGGGAGGCGCAGATACGCAGTATTTT. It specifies CASSLAGGADTQYF. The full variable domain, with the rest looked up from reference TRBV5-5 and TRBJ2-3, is DAGVTQSPTHLIKTRGQQVTLRCSPISGHKSVSWYQQVLGQGPQFIFQYYEKEERGRGNFPDRFSARQFPNYSSELNVNALLLGDSALYLCASSLAGGADTQYFGPGTRLTVL.

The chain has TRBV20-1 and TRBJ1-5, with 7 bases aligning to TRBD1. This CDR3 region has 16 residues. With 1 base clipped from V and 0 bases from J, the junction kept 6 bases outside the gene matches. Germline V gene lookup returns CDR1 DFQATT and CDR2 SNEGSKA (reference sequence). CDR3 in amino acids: CSARVRGTDSNQPQHF. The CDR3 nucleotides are TGCAGTGCTAGAGTTAGAGGGACAGATAGCAATCAGCCCCAGCATTTT.

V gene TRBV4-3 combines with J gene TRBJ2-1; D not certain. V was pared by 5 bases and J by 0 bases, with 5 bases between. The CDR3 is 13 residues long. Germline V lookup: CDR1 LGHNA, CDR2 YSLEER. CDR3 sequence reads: CASSYGSYNEQFF. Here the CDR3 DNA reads TGCGCCAGCAGCTACGGCTCCTACAATGAGCAGTTCTTC.

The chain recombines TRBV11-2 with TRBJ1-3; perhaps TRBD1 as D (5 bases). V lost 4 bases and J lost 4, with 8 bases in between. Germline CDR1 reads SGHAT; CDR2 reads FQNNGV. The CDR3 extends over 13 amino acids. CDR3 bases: TGTGCCAGCAGCTCTAGACAGGGAAACACCATATATTTT. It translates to CASSSRQGNTIYF.

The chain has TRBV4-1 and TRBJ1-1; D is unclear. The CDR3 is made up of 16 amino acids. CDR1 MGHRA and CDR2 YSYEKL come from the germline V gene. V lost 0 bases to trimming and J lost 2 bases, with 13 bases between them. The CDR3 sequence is CASSQDPGLINTEAFF. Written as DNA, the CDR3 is TGCGCCAGCAGCCAAGATCCAGGTTTGATAAACACTGAAGCTTTCTTT.

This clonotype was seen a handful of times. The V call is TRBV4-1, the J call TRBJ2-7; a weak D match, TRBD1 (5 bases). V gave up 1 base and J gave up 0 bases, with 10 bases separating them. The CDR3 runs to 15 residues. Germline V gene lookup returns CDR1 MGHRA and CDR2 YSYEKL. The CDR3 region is CASSQVPDSSYEQYF. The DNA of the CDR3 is TGCGCCAGCAGCCAAGTCCCCGACAGCTCCTACGAGCAGTACTTC.

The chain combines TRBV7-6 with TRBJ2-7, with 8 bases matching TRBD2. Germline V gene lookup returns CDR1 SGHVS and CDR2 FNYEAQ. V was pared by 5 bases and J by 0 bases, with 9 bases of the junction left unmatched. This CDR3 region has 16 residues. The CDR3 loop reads CASSPNPGGGSYEQYF. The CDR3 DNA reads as TGTGCCAGCAGCCCCAATCCGGGGGGGGGCTCCTACGAGCAGTACTTC.

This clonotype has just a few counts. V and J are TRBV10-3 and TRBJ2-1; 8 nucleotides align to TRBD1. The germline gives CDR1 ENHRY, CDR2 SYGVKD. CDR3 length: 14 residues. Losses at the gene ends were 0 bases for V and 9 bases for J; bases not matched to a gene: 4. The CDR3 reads CAISESQGAGEQFF. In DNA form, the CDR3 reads TGTGCCATCAGTGAGTCCCAGGGGGCAGGTGAGCAGTTCTTC.

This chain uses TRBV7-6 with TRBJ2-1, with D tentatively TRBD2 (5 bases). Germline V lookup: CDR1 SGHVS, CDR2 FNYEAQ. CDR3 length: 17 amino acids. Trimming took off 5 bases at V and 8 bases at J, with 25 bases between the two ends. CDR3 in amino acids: CASSHDDSGRSRDEQFF. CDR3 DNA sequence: TGTGCCAGCAGCCATGATGATTCGGGAAGAAGTAGGGATGAGCAGTTCTTC. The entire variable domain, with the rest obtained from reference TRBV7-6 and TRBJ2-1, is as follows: GAGVSQSPRYKVTKRGQDVALRCDPISGHVSLYWYRQALGQGPEFLTYFNYEAQQDKSGLPNDRFSAERPEGSISTLTIQRTEQRDSAMYRCASSHDDSGRSRDEQFFGPGTRLTVL.

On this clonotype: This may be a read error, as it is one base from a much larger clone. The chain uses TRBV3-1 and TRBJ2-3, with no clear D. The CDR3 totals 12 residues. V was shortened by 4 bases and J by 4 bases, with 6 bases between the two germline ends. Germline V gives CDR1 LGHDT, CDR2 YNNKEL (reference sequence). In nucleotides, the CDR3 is TGTGCCAGCAGCCCCCGGCCAGATACGCAGTATTTT. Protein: CASSPRPDTQYF.

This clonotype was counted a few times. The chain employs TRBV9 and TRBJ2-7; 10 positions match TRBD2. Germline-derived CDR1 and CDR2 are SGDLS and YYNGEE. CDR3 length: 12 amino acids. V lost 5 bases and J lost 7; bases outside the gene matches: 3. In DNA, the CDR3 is TGTGCCAGCAGTGGACTAGCGGATGAGCAGTACTTC. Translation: CASSGLADEQYF.

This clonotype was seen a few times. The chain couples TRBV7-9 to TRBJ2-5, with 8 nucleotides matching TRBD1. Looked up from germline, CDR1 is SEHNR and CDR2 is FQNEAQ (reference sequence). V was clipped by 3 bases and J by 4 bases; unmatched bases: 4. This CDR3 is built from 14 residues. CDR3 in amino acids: CASSLSGQGETQYF. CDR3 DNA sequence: TGTGCCAGCAGCTTGTCTGGACAGGGAGAGACCCAGTACTTC.

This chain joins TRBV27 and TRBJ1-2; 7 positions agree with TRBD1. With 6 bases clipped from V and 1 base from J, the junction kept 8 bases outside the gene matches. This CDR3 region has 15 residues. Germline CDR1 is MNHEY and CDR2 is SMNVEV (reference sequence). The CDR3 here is CASSPLGGYNYGYTF. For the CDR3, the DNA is TGTGCCAGCAGCCCACTAGGGGGCTATAACTATGGCTACACCTTC.

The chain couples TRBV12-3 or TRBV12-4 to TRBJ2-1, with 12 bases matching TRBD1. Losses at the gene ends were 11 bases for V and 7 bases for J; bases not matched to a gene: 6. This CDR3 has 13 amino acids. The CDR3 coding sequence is TGTGCCCTTGGGGACAGGGGGCTGAATGAGCAGTTCTTC. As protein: CALGDRGLNEQFF.

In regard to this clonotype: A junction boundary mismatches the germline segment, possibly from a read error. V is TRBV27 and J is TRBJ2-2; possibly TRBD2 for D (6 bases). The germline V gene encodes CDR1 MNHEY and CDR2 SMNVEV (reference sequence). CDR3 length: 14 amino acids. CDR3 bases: TGTGCCAGCAGTTACGGGGGAATCACCGGGGATCTGTTTTTT. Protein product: CASSYGGITGDLFF.

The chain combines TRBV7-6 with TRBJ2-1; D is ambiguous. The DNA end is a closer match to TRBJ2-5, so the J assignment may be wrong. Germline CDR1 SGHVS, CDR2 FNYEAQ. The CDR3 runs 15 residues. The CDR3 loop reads CASSLEQLYQETQYF. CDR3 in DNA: TGTGCCAGCAGCTTAGAGCAGCTGTACCAAGAGACCCAGTACTTC.

Here the CDR3 reads CASSFSDEQYF. The CDR3 DNA sequence: TGTGCCAGCAGTTTTAGTGACGAGCAGTACTTC. The genes are TRBV27 and TRBJ2-7; D is ambiguous. V shed 3 bases and J shed 5 bases, with 5 bases lying between them. There are 11 residues in the CDR3. The germline V gene has CDR1 MNHEY and CDR2 SMNVEV (reference sequence).

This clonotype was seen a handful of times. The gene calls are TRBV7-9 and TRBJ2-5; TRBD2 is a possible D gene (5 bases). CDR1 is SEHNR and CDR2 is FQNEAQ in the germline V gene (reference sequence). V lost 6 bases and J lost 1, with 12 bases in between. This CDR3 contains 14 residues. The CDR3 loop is CASRGAPSQETQYF. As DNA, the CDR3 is TGTGCCAGCAGGGGAGCGCCCTCCCAAGAGACCCAGTACTTC.

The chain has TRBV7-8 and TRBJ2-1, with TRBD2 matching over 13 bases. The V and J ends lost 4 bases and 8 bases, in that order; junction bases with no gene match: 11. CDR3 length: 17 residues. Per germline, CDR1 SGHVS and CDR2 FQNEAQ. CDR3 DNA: TGTGCCAGCAGCTCCCCCTTCACTAGCGGGGGGGCGTATGAGCAGTTCTTC. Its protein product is CASSSPFTSGGAYEQFF.

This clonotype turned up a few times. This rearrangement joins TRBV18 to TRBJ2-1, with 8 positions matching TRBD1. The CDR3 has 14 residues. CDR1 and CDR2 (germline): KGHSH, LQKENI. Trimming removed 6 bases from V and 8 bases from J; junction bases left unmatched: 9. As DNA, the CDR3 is TGTGCCAGCTCCGAGGACAGGGTGATCGATGAGCAGTTCTTC. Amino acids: CASSEDRVIDEQFF.

The CDR3 region is CASSLDPGELVGYTF. Here the CDR3 DNA reads TGCGCCAGCAGCCTGGACCCGGGGGAGTTGGTCGGCTACACCTTC. The chain has TRBV5-1 and TRBJ1-2, with D perhaps TRBD1 (5 bases). CDR1 and CDR2 from the germline V gene are SGHRS and YFSETQ. There are 15 residues in the CDR3. Trimming took off 4 bases at V and 8 bases at J, with 21 bases between the two ends.

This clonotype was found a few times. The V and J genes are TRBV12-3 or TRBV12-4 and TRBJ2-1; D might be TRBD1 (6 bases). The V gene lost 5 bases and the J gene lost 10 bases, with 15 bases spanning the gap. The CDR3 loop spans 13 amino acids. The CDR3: CASSPDRTVEQFF. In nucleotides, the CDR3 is TGTGCCAGCAGTCCCGACCGGACAGTCGAGCAGTTCTTC.

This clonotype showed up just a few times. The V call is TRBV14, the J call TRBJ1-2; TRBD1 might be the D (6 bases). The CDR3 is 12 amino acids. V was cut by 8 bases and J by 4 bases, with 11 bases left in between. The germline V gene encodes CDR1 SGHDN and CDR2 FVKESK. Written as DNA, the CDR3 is TGTGCCAGCTCGAGCAGGGGCTATGGCTACACCTTC. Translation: CASSSRGYGYTF.